The rows below give T cell receptor beta chains drawn from one sample of a study of blood T cell repertoires in COVID-19. The table came from immunoSEQ multiplex PCR; TCRdb's copy has only in-frame clones and leaves some out. Among some 220,000 clones listed, approximately 80% were seen once. The specimen sequenced was peripheral blood. These receptors all come from a woman aged 80 or older with active or convalescent COVID-19. The CDR3 runs from the conserved cysteine through the conserved F or W. A D gene is named only where the DNA matches it firmly. Some rows mark clone size as missing; the rest say once, few, many or name a class of expanded clone.

abundance,d_gene,j_gene,v_gene,CDR3aa,CDR3nt
NA,NA,TRBJ2-7,TRBV27,CASSSWASSSYEQYF,TGTGCCAGCAGTTCGTGGGCAAGTTCATCCTACGAGCAGTACTTC
NA,TRBD1,TRBJ1-1,TRBV7-9,CASRRDSMNTEAFF,TGTGCCAGCAGGAGGGACAGCATGAACACTGAAGCTTTCTTT
NA,NA,TRBJ2-3,TRBV7-9,CASSPTRTDTDTQYF,TGTGCCAGCAGCCCCACTCGGACAGACACAGATACGCAGTATTTT
NA,NA,TRBJ2-7,TRBV27,CASANSNYEQYF,TGTGCCAGCGCGAATAGCAACTACGAGCAGTACTTC
NA,NA,TRBJ1-1,TRBV5-5,CASSWKTGANTEAFF,TGTGCCAGCAGCTGGAAGACAGGAGCGAACACTGAAGCTTTCTTT
NA,TRBD1,TRBJ2-7,TRBV4-3,CASSQDRIGDRTYEQYF,TGCGCCAGCAGCCAAGATCGGATCGGGGACAGGACCTACGAGCAGTACTTC
few,TRBD2,TRBJ2-5,TRBV7-9,CASSLSGIRQETQYF,TGTGCCAGCAGCTTGAGCGGGATCCGCCAAGAGACCCAGTACTTC
once,NA,TRBJ2-5,TRBV6-1,CASSEQLQETQYF,TGTGCCAGCAGTGAACAACTCCAAGAGACCCAGTACTTC
NA,TRBD1,TRBJ2-2,TRBV27,CASSPRRQGNGELFF,TGTGCCAGCAGTCCCCGGAGACAGGGGAACGGGGAGCTGTTTTTT
NA,TRBD2,TRBJ2-3,TRBV7-2,CASSLDLSGGDDTQYF,TGTGCCAGCAGCTTAGACCTTAGCGGGGGGGATGATACGCAGTATTTT
few,TRBD1,TRBJ1-1,TRBV6-5,CASSSWDRLNSEAFF,TGTGCCAGCAGTTCCTGGGACAGATTGAACTCTGAAGCTTTCTTT
few,TRBD2,TRBJ2-7,TRBV5-4,CASSLSREGPHEQYF,TGTGCCAGCAGCTTGTCGCGGGAGGGCCCCCACGAGCAGTACTTC
once,NA,TRBJ1-5,TRBV10-3,CATAADSQHQPQHF,TGTGCCACCGCCGCCGACAGTCAGCATCAGCCCCAGCATTTT
NA,TRBD2,TRBJ2-3,TRBV10-3,CAISGGGGTDTQYF,TGTGCCATCAGTGGTGGGGGGGGCACAGATACGCAGTATTTT
NA,NA,TRBJ1-1,TRBV6-1,CASSERGTKYEAFF,TGTGCCAGCAGTGAAAGAGGGACAAAATATGAAGCTTTCTTT
NA,NA,TRBJ2-4,TRBV5-6,CASSLWGKTGGVQYF,TGTGCCAGCAGCTTGTGGGGAAAAACTGGGGGCGTCCAGTACTTC
NA,NA,TRBJ1-2,TRBV12-3/TRBV12-4,CASSPTRQYGYTF,TGTGCCAGCAGCCCCACCCGACAGTATGGCTACACCTTC
many,TRBD1,TRBJ1-2,TRBV7-9,CASSLTGDFGYGYTF,TGTGCCAGCAGCTTAACAGGGGATTTCGGCTATGGCTACACCTTC
NA,NA,TRBJ2-3,TRBV6-1,CASSEPGTDTQYF,TGTGCCAGCAGTGAACCGGGCACAGATACGCAGTATTTT
NA,NA,TRBJ1-1,TRBV15,CATSRGPGFTEAFF,TGTGCCACCAGCAGAGGGCCGGGATTTACTGAAGCTTTCTTT
NA,NA,TRBJ2-1,TRBV6-5,CAVSGTFYNEQFF,TGTGCCGTATCCGGGACATTCTACAATGAGCAGTTCTTC
NA,NA,TRBJ2-7,TRBV5-1,CASSADGGYEQYF,TGCGCCAGCAGCGCGGACGGAGGCTACGAGCAGTACTTC
NA,TRBD1,TRBJ1-5,TRBV27,CASSLTGQINQPQHF,TGTGCCAGCAGTTTAACGGGACAGATTAATCAGCCCCAGCATTTT
NA,TRBD1,TRBJ2-2,TRBV7-3,CASSSSSTGLGGELFF,TGTGCCAGCAGCTCGTCCTCGACAGGGCTTGGCGGGGAGCTGTTTTTT
NA,NA,TRBJ2-7,TRBV11-2,CASSSAIGALGNQYF,TGTGCCAGCAGCTCGGCAATTGGCGCACTAGGTAATCAGTACTTC
NA,NA,TRBJ1-6,TRBV7-9,CASSLARASGSPLHF,TGTGCCAGCAGCTTAGCGCGGGCATCTGGGTCACCCCTCCACTTT
once,TRBD1,TRBJ2-7,TRBV9,CASSPQDREGTYEQYF,TGTGCCAGCAGCCCACAGGACAGGGAAGGTACCTACGAGCAGTACTTC
once,TRBD1,TRBJ1-1,TRBV28,CASSLRSQGGTEAFF,TGTGCCAGCAGTTTAAGGTCTCAGGGGGGCACTGAAGCTTTCTTT
NA,NA,TRBJ1-5,TRBV2,CASSETPAGQPQHF,TGTGCCAGCAGTGAAACGCCGGCAGGGCAGCCCCAGCATTTT
NA,NA,TRBJ2-7,TRBV5-1,CASSVGLTSSYEQYF,TGCGCCAGCAGCGTGGGACTTACGAGCTCCTACGAGCAGTACTTC
once,NA,TRBJ1-1,TRBV10-3,CAISLQGNTEAFF,TGTGCCATCAGCCTCCAGGGGAACACTGAAGCTTTCTTT
NA,NA,TRBJ2-3,TRBV7-9,CASSVTGTSTDTQYF,TGTGCCAGCAGCGTCACCGGGACAAGCACAGATACGCAGTATTTT
once,NA,TRBJ2-3,TRBV6-4,CASRRTATSTDTQYF,TGTGCCAGCAGACGGACAGCCACTAGCACAGATACGCAGTATTTT
NA,NA,TRBJ2-2,TRBV30,CAWETQGMGELFF,TGTGCCTGGGAGACCCAGGGCATGGGGGAGCTGTTTTTT
once,TRBD1,TRBJ2-1,TRBV5-4,CASSLGGTGIYNEQFF,TGTGCCAGCAGCTTGGGGGGGACAGGGATCTACAATGAGCAGTTCTTC
NA,NA,TRBJ2-5,TRBV2,CASSYILVQETQYF,TGTGCCAGCAGCTATATCCTAGTTCAAGAGACCCAGTACTTC
NA,TRBD1,TRBJ2-7,TRBV15,CATSSEPGQGRYEQYF,TGTGCCACCAGCAGCGAACCGGGACAGGGGAGGTACGAGCAGTACTTC
NA,NA,TRBJ1-4,TRBV3-1/TRBV3-2,CASRTRVGEKLFF,TGTGCCAGCAGAACCAGGGTGGGGGAAAAACTGTTTTTT
NA,TRBD2,TRBJ2-5,TRBV7-2,CASSSGLAAQETQYF,TGTGCCAGCAGCTCCGGACTAGCCGCACAAGAGACCCAGTACTTC
NA,NA,TRBJ1-6,TRBV2,CASSDSTYNSPLHF,TGTGCCAGCAGTGATTCTACCTATAATTCACCCCTCCACTTT
NA,NA,TRBJ2-2,TRBV7-2,CASSLIGGGELFF,TGTGCCAGCAGCTTAATCGGAGGCGGGGAGCTGTTTTTT
NA,TRBD1,TRBJ2-1,TRBV18,CASSPLRQGTGPRFDFF,TGTGCCAGCTCACCACTGCGACAGGGGACGGGACCCCGATTCGATTTCTTC
few,TRBD2,TRBJ2-5,TRBV5-6,CASSFKRGGVAETQYF,TGTGCCAGCAGCTTCAAGCGGGGGGGCGTCGCTGAGACCCAGTACTTC
NA,NA,TRBJ2-1,TRBV21-1,CASRAGLAGWGGNEQFF,TGTGCCAGCAGAGCGGGACTAGCGGGGTGGGGTGGCAATGAGCAGTTCTTC